This T cell receptor beta chain originates from a study of blood T cells in healthy people across ages. Study information: T cells yielded about one barcoded beta molecule per two cells through template switching.

CDR1 LGHNA and CDR2 YSLEER come from the germline V gene. The ends were cut back, 0 bases at V and 7 bases at J, with 15 bases in the middle. This CDR3 spans 15 amino acids. Together with a sample-barcoded 5' primer, a J-beta primer mix was included in a second PCR lasting about 6 to 11 cycles. Via MiXCR, TCRdb re-called the 5' RACE reads, giving one row per CDR3 protein. Of 650,000 to 800,000 distinct CDR3 sequences in the sample, 40% to 50% are singletons; the top ten hold about 21%. In its sample, this clonotype was seen a few times. V gene TRBV4-3 combines with J gene TRBJ2-5; D gene unclear. The receptor's source is a man aged 55 to 70 in good health. Sequencing input: blood. CDR3 coding DNA: TGCGCCAGCAGCCAAGATCGGTCGGAGCCCGGGACCCAGTACTTC. It specifies CASSQDRSEPGTQYF.